This entry lists 14 T cell receptor beta chains sequenced from one sample in a study of blood T cell repertoires in COVID-19. Sequencing used immunoSEQ multiplex PCR; TCRdb keeps in-frame clones, though not all of them. This repertoire shows fewer than 350,000 clones, 80% to 95% found once; its top ten account for roughly 7%. Specimen: peripheral blood. The receptors stem from a woman in her 30s with COVID-19, enrolled during active disease.

The chain carries TRBV6-5 and TRBJ1-2; D is unresolved. CDR1 and CDR2 from the germline V gene are MNHEY and SVGAGI. The V end was cut by 5 bases, the J end by 5 bases, with 12 bases between. The CDR3 covers 13 residues. This chain's CDR3 is CASSNPGGYGYTF. CDR3 nucleotides: TGTGCCAGCAGTAATCCCGGCGGGTATGGCTACACCTTC.

The J gene is TRBJ2-7, the V gene TRBV6-5, with 9 positions matching TRBD2. Per germline, CDR1 MNHEY and CDR2 SVGAGI. V shed 7 bases and J 4 bases; nucleotides not matched to a gene: 5. The CDR3 is 13 amino acids. CDR3 sequence: CASTMRGGYEQYF. CDR3 nucleotides: TGTGCCAGCACCATGCGGGGGGGTTACGAGCAGTACTTC.

The sample holds one count of this clone. This chain connects TRBV5-1 to TRBJ2-3, with 8 bases that match TRBD1. Trimming removed 3 bases from V and 1 base from J; junction bases left unmatched: 1. The CDR3 runs to 14 residues. Germline V lookup: CDR1 SGHRS, CDR2 YFSETQ. CDR3 residues: CASSSGQGTDTQYF. DNA for the CDR3: TGCGCCAGCAGCTCGGGACAGGGCACAGATACGCAGTATTTT. The full variable domain, with the rest looked up from reference TRBV5-1 and TRBJ2-3, is KAGVTQTPRYLIKTRGQQVTLSCSPISGHRSVSWYQQTPGQGLQFLFEYFSETQRNKGNFPGRFSGRQFSNSRSEMNVSTLELGDSALYLCASSSGQGTDTQYFGPGTRLTVL.

V usage is TRBV18 and J usage is TRBJ2-1; the match to TRBD1 covers 7 bases. The CDR3 sequence is 14 residues long. Germline V lookup: CDR1 KGHSH, CDR2 LQKENI. V lost 8 bases, J lost 6 bases, and 10 bases stayed unmatched. This CDR3 is CASAEGATGNEQFF. DNA of the CDR3: TGTGCCAGCGCCGAGGGGGCTACCGGCAATGAGCAGTTCTTC.

This chain uses TRBV19 with TRBJ2-1; possibly TRBD1 for D (5 bases). Germline CDR1 LNHDA, CDR2 SQIVND (reference sequence). The CDR3 has 12 amino acids. Deletions cut 5 bases from V and 9 bases from J, with 11 bases between. CDR3 coding DNA: TGTGCCAGTAGTCCTCAGGGAAGTGAGCAGTTCTTC. Residues: CASSPQGSEQFF.

The chain couples TRBV18 to TRBJ1-2; 8 bases are a match to TRBD1. The trim removed 2 bases at V and 0 bases at J, leaving 11 bases unmatched. Germline V gene data show CDR1 as KGHSH and CDR2 as LQKENI. The CDR3 length is 18 residues. The CDR3 reads CASSPMAGGREANYGYTF. The CDR3 DNA is TGTGCCAGCTCACCAATGGCAGGGGGCCGAGAGGCTAACTATGGCTACACCTTC.

The CDR3 protein is CASRHQRGYTF. The CDR3 DNA reads TGTGCCAGCAGACATCAAAGAGGCTACACCTTC. The chain uses TRBV5-4 and TRBJ1-2; D call uncertain. The CDR3 is 11 amino acids. V lost 5 bases and J 8 bases, leaving 10 bases between the germline ends. Germline CDR1 SGHNT, CDR2 YYREEE (reference sequence).

The chain carries TRBV5-5 and TRBJ2-1; 7 bases map to TRBD1. J gave up 10 bases and V 4 bases, and 11 bases lay outside the gene matches. Germline values: CDR1 SGHKS, CDR2 YYEKEE (reference sequence). This CDR3 comprises 14 residues. The CDR3: CASSPFARGLEQFF. CDR3 coding DNA: TGTGCCAGCAGCCCATTTGCTAGGGGGCTGGAGCAGTTCTTC.

V usage is TRBV24-1 and J usage is TRBJ1-3, with D unclear. CDR1 is KGHDR and CDR2 is SFDVKD in the germline V gene. The V end lost 4 bases, the J end lost 2 bases, and 11 bases lay between the germline ends. This CDR3 is 15 amino acids long. As DNA, the CDR3 is TGTGCCACCAGTGACCCCCTGCTAACTGGAAACACCATATATTTT. Its translation is CATSDPLLTGNTIYF.

Comments on this clone: This specimen includes other DNA sequences encoding the same CDR3. V and J are TRBV15 and TRBJ1-2; the D gene is possibly TRBD1 (5 bases). Germline V gene data show CDR1 as LNHNV and CDR2 as YYDKDF (reference sequence). Trimming took off 3 bases at V and 4 bases at J, with 15 bases between the two ends. The CDR3 is made up of 15 amino acids. The CDR3 spells CATSSPAGAVYGYTF. CDR3 in DNA: TGTGCCACCAGCAGCCCCGCTGGGGCCGTCTATGGCTACACCTTC.

This clone was counted once. The rearrangement uses TRBV3-1 (or the pseudogene TRBV3-2) and TRBJ2-7; D is unresolved. The ends were cut back, 2 bases at V and 0 bases at J, with 11 bases in the middle. CDR3 size: 15 residues. Per germline, CDR1 LGHDT and CDR2 YNNKEL (reference sequence). The CDR3 DNA reads TGTGCCAGCAGCCAAATCGCGGATCCCTCCTACGAGCAGTACTTC. Translated: CASSQIADPSYEQYF.

The rearrangement joins TRBV9 to TRBJ1-1; D unresolved. The CDR3 consists of 15 residues. Between the trimmed V and J ends, which lost 0 bases and 1 base, there was a span of 10 bases. Looked up from germline, CDR1 is SGDLS and CDR2 is YYNGEE. In DNA form, the CDR3 reads TGTGCCAGCAGCGTAGGCCCCACGGGGAACACTGAAGCTTTCTTT. Protein sequence: CASSVGPTGNTEAFF.

The chain recombines TRBV24-1 with TRBJ1-5; 10 nucleotides match TRBD1. J gave up 5 bases and V 5 bases, and 2 bases lay outside the gene matches. Germline V gene sequence: CDR1 KGHDR, CDR2 SFDVKD. This CDR3 is built from 14 residues. For the CDR3, the DNA is TGTGCCACCAGTGCCGGGACAGGGGATCAGCCCCAGCATTTT. Its protein product is CATSAGTGDQPQHF.

J is TRBJ2-5 and V is TRBV19, with D perhaps matching TRBD1 (5 bases). V was trimmed by 5 bases and J by 5 bases, leaving 12 bases between them. The CDR3 runs 13 residues. CDR1 and CDR2 (germline): LNHDA, SQIVND (reference sequence). The CDR3 DNA is TGTGCCAGTAGTCCTCAGGGTGGCGAGACCCAGTACTTC. Protein: CASSPQGGETQYF.